These 3 T cell receptor beta chains originate from one sample sequenced in a study of PD-1 blockade in classical Hodgkin lymphoma. Assay: immunoSEQ multiplex PCR; the TCRdb copy retains only in-frame clones and omits some. The profile shows tens of thousands of clones, 88% of them singletons. Relapse was seen in all patients after autologous stem cell transplantation, and brentuximab vedotin exposure was variable. Material: peripheral blood mononuclear cells (PBMCs), obtained at baseline. These receptors originate from a human donor with classical Hodgkin lymphoma.

J is TRBJ1-1 and V is TRBV5-4; D possibly corresponds to TRBD1 (6 bases). The length of the CDR3 is 14 residues. Germline V gene lookup returns CDR1 SGHNT and CDR2 YYREEE (reference sequence). The V end was cut by 6 bases, the J end by 3 bases, with 15 bases between. DNA for the CDR3: TGTGCCAGCAATATACAGGGTCGCGACACTGAAGCTTTCTTT. It is translated as CASNIQGRDTEAFF.

This chain joins TRBV29-1 and TRBJ2-1, with 8 bases fitting TRBD1. The germline CDR1 and CDR2 sequences are SQVTM and ANQGSEA. The CDR3 is 12 residues long. DNA for the CDR3: TGCTCCGGTGGGACAGGAGAAGGCGAGCAGTTCTTC. Encoded protein: CSGGTGEGEQFF.

V and J are TRBV27 and TRBJ1-2; perhaps TRBD1 as D (6 bases). The V and J ends lost 5 bases and 5 bases respectively, with 21 bases between them. The CDR3 runs 16 residues. Germline V gives CDR1 MNHEY, CDR2 SMNVEV (reference sequence). CDR3 protein: CASSLSGRGGRYGYTF. CDR3 coding DNA: TGTGCCAGCAGTCTCAGCGGGCGAGGGGGACGGTATGGCTACACCTTC.